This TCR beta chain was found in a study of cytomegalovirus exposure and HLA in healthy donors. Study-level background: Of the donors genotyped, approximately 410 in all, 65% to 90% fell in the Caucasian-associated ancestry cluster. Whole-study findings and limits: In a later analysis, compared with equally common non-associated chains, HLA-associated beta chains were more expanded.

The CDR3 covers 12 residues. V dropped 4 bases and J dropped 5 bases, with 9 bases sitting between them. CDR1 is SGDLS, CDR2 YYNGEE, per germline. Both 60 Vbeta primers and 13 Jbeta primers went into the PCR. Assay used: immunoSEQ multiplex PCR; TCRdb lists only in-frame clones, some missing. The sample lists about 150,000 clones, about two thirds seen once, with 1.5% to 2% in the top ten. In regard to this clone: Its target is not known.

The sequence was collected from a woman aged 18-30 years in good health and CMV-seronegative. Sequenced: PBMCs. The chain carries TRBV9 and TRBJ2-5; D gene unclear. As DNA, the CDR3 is TGTGCCAGCAGCTTAAACTCGGAGACCCAGTACTTC. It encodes CASSLNSETQYF.